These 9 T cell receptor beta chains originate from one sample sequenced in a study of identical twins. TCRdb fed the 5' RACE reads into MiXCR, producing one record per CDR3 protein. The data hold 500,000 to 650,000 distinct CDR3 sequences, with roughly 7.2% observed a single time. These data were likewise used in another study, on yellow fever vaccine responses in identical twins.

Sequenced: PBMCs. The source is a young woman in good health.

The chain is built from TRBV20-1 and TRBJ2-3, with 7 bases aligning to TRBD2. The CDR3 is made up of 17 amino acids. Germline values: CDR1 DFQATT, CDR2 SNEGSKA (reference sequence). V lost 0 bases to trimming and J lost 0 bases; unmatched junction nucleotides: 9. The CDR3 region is CSARDPSTSRSTDTQYF. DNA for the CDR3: TGCAGTGCTAGAGATCCCTCGACTAGCAGGAGCACAGATACGCAGTATTTT.

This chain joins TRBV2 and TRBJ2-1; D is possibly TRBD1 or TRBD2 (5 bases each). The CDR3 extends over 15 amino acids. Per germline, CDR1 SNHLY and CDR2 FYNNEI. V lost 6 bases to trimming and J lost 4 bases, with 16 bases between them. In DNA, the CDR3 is TGTGCCAGCAGGCGGGCGAGAGGGGTATACAATGAGCAGTTCTTC. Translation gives CASRRARGVYNEQFF.

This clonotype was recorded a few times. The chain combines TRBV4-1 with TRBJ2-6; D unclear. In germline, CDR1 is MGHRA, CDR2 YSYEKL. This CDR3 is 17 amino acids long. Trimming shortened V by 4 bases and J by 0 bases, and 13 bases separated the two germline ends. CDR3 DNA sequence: TGCGCCAGCAGCCCGCTAATAGGCGGCTCTGGGGCCAACGTCCTGACTTTC. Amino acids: CASSPLIGGSGANVLTF.

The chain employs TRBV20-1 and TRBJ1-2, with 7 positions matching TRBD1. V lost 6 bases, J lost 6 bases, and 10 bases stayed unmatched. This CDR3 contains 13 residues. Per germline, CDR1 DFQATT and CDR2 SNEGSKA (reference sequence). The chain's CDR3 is CSAVPDRRHGYTF. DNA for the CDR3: TGCAGTGCCGTCCCGGACAGGAGGCATGGCTACACCTTC.

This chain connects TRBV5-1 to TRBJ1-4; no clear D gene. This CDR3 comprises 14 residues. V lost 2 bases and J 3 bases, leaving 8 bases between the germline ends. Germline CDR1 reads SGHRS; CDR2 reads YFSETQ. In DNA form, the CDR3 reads TGCGCCAGCAGCTTTGAGGGCCCTAATGAAAAACTGTTTTTT. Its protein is CASSFEGPNEKLFF. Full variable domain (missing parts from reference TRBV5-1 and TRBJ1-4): KAGVTQTPRYLIKTRGQQVTLSCSPISGHRSVSWYQQTPGQGLQFLFEYFSETQRNKGNFPGRFSGRQFSNSRSEMNVSTLELGDSALYLCASSFEGPNEKLFFGSGTQLSVL.

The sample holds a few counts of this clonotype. The CDR3 reads CSAPLGGVGDNEQFF. The CDR3 nucleotides read TGCAGTGCCCCCCTTGGGGGGGTAGGGGACAATGAGCAGTTCTTC. This chain connects TRBV20-1 to TRBJ2-1, with 7 bases aligning to TRBD2. J gave up 5 bases and V 6 bases, and 13 bases lay outside the gene matches. Germline V gene lookup returns CDR1 DFQATT and CDR2 SNEGSKA (reference sequence). CDR3 length: 15 amino acids.

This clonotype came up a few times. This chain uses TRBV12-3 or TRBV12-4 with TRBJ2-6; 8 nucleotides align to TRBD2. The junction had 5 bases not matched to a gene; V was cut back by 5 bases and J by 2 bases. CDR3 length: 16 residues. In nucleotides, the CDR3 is TGTGCCAGCAGTCTACTAGCGGCTACTGGGGCCAACGTCCTGACTTTC. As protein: CASSLLAATGANVLTF.

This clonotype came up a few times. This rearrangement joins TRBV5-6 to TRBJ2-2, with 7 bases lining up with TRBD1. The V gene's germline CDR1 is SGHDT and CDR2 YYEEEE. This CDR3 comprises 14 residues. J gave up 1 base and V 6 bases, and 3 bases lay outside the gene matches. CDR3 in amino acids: CASTTGKNTGELFF. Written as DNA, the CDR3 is TGTGCCAGCACGACAGGGAAGAACACCGGGGAGCTGTTTTTT. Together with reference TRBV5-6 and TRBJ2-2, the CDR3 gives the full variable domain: DAGVTQSPTHLIKTRGQQVTLRCSPKSGHDTVSWYQQALGQGPQFIFQYYEEEERQRGNFPDRFSGHQFPNYSSELNVNALLLGDSALYLCASTTGKNTGELFFGEGSRLTVL.

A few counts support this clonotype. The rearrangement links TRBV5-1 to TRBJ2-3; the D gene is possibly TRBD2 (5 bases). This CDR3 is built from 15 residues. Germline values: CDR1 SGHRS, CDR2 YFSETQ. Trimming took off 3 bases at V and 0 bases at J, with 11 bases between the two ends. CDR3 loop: CASSYGVLSTDTQYF. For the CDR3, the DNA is TGCGCCAGCAGCTACGGGGTTTTGAGCACAGATACGCAGTATTTT. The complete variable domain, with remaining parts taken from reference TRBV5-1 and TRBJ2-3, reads KAGVTQTPRYLIKTRGQQVTLSCSPISGHRSVSWYQQTPGQGLQFLFEYFSETQRNKGNFPGRFSGRQFSNSRSEMNVSTLELGDSALYLCASSYGVLSTDTQYFGPGTRLTVL.